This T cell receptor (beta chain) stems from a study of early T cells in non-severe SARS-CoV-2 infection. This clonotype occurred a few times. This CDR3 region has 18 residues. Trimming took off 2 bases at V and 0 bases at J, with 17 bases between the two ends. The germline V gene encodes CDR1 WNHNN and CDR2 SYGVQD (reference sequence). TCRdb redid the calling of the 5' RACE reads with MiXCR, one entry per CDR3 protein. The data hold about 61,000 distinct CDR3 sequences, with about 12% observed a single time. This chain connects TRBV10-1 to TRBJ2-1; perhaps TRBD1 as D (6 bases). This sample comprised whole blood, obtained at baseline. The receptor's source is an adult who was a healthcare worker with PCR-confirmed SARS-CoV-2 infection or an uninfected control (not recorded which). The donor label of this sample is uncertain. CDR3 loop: CASSEAMRGSRSYNEQFF. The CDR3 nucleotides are TGCGCCAGCAGTGAGGCAATGAGGGGGTCCCGCTCCTACAATGAGCAGTTCTTC.